This entry lists 3 T cell receptor beta chains sequenced from one sample in a study of T cells in Graves' hyperthyroidism and ophthalmopathy. RNA transcripts gave rise to amplified TCR beta CDR3 regions. The primer set for the first-round RT-PCR of the TCR CDR3 was HTBI. One entry per CDR3 protein results from TCRdb running MiXCR on the multiplex PCR reads. The sample has 310,000 or so distinct CDR3 sequences, over 15% seen once; the top ten hold about 51%. The sample taken for sequencing was blood. Receptors were obtained from a woman aged 60-75 years with Graves' ophthalmopathy.

This clonotype has at least ten counts. The rearrangement links TRBV20-1 to TRBJ1-5, with 8 nucleotides matching TRBD1. Per germline, CDR1 DFQATT and CDR2 SNEGSKA (reference sequence). The CDR3 loop spans 13 amino acids. Germline trimming cut 3 bases from V and 5 bases from J; bases unmatched to any gene: 3. The CDR3 spells CSASKQGDQPQHF. In DNA, the CDR3 is TGCAGTGCTAGTAAACAGGGGGATCAGCCCCAGCATTTT.

The sample holds many counts of this clonotype. This chain connects TRBV5-1 to TRBJ2-7; 7 positions agree with TRBD1. J was trimmed by 5 bases and V by 7 bases; bases with no gene match: 6. The CDR3 spans 12 residues. Per the germline V gene, CDR1 is SGHRS and CDR2 is YFSETQ. In DNA form, the CDR3 reads TGCGCCAGCCGATTAACAGGGGACGAGCAGTACTTC. Its translation is CASRLTGDEQYF.

A word on this clonotype: The missing conserved phenylalanine or tryptophan at the end of this CDR3 makes a read error likely. This rearrangement joins TRBV20-1 to TRBJ2-3; TRBD2 matches at 9 bases. The CDR3 is 15 amino acids. The J segment lost 2 bases and the V segment lost 3 bases, leaving 6 bases of the junction unmatched. Looked up from germline, CDR1 is DFQATT and CDR2 is SNEGSKA (reference sequence). In nucleotides, the CDR3 is TGCAGTGCTAGTTTGCCTAGCGGGACCACAGATACGCAGTATATT. This translates into CSASLPSGTTDTQYI.